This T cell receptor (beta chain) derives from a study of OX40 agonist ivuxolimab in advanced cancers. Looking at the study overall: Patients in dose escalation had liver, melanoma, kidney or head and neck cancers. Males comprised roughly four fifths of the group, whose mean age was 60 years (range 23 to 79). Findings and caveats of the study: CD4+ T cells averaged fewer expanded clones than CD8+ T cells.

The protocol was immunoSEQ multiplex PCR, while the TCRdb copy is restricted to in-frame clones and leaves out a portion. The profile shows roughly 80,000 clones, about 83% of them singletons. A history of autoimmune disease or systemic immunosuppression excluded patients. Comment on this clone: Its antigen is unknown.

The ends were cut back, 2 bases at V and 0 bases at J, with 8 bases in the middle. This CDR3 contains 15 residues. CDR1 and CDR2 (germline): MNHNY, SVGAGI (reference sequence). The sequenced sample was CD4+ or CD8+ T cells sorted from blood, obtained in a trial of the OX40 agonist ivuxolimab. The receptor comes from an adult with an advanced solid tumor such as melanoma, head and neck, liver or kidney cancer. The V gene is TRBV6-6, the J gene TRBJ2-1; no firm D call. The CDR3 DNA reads TGTGCCAGCAGTTACGGCGGCAGCTCCTACAATGAGCAGTTCTTC. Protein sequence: CASSYGGSSYNEQFF.